A selection of T cell receptor beta chains follows, all from one sample in a study of technical replicates of blood from several donors. Here immunoSEQ multiplex PCR was the method, and the copy in TCRdb shows in-frame clones only, minus some. Among some 85,000 clones listed, 96% were seen once. Sequenced sample: T cells isolated from PBMCs. These receptors all stem from a human donor in good health. The CDR3 runs from the conserved cysteine through the conserved F or W. Fields, in order: V gene, D gene, J gene, clone size, CDR3 DNA, CDR3 protein. D genes are given only for firm matches. Rows may omit the clone size; those that give it use once, few, many or a size class.

TRBV6-5	.	TRBJ1-1	.	TGTGCCACCTCTGCGGGGATGAACACTGAAGCTTTCTTT	CATSAGMNTEAFF
TRBV9	.	TRBJ2-3	.	TGTGCCAGCAGCGTGGGAGCGTTCGGCGGTACGCAGTATTTT	CASSVGAFGGTQYF
TRBV5-6	TRBD1	TRBJ1-2	.	TGTGCCAGCAGGACAGGGGGCTATGGCTACACCTTC	CASRTGGYGYTF
TRBV11-2	.	TRBJ2-7	.	TGTGCCAGCAGCTTAGAAGCGTATAGCTCCTACGAGCAGTACTTC	CASSLEAYSSYEQYF
TRBV7-3	.	TRBJ1-1	.	TGTGCCAGCAGCCCCGGGACACCGAACACTGAAGCTTTCTTT	CASSPGTPNTEAFF
TRBV5-6	TRBD1	TRBJ2-4	.	TGTGCCAGCAGCCGGGACAGGGTTAGCAACATTCAGTACTTC	CASSRDRVSNIQYF
TRBV27	.	TRBJ2-1	.	TGTGCCAGCGGGCAGGGGTGGGCCTACAATGAGCAGTTCTTC	CASGQGWAYNEQFF
TRBV11-1	.	TRBJ1-1	.	TGTGCCAGCAGTGTACAGTACACTGAAGCTTTCTTT	CASSVQYTEAFF
TRBV6-4	TRBD1	TRBJ2-1	.	TGTGCCAGCAGTGAAGGGGGCGGTTCCTACAATGAGCAGTTCTTC	CASSEGGGSYNEQFF
TRBV27	.	TRBJ2-1	.	TGTGCCAGCAGTAGCCTAGGTCCCAATGAGCAGTTCTTC	CASSSLGPNEQFF
TRBV27	.	TRBJ1-5	.	TGTGCCAGCAGTTTATCGCCAGGGGCCTCTAATCAGCCCCAGCATTTT	CASSLSPGASNQPQHF
TRBV28	.	TRBJ1-5	.	TGTGCCAGCAGGGGTCCGGGGGGGGGAAGGGATCAGCCCCAGCATTTT	CASRGPGGGRDQPQHF
TRBV5-1	.	TRBJ1-2	.	TGCGCCAGCAGCTTGGTTAGGCAGGGAGGCTATGGCTACACCTTC	CASSLVRQGGYGYTF
TRBV28	.	TRBJ1-2	.	TGTGCCAGCAGTCCCCAGGGCATTAGTAACTATGGCTACACCTTC	CASSPQGISNYGYTF
TRBV4-2	.	TRBJ2-3	.	TGTGCCAGCAGCCAAGAACCCGGGCGGGCGGATACGCAGTATTTT	CASSQEPGRADTQYF
TRBV19	TRBD2	TRBJ2-7	.	TGTGCCAGTAGTATGGGCGGGAGGGCCTACGAGCAGTACTTC	CASSMGGRAYEQYF
TRBV27	TRBD1	TRBJ1-1	.	TGTGCCAGCAGCTCGACAGGGGGAAACACTGAAGCTTTCTTT	CASSSTGGNTEAFF
TRBV19	TRBD1	TRBJ1-1	few	TGTGCCAGTAGTCCTAGGACAGGGGTGAACACTGAAGCTTTCTTT	CASSPRTGVNTEAFF
TRBV6-5	.	TRBJ2-1	.	TGTGCCAGCAGTTCCCATCGGGACATACGTAATGAGCAGTTCTTC	CASSSHRDIRNEQFF
TRBV6-5	.	TRBJ1-4	.	TGTGCCAGCAGTTACTCGGTACAGACTAATGAAAAACTGTTTTTT	CASSYSVQTNEKLFF
TRBV9	TRBD2	TRBJ2-1	.	TGTGCCAGCAGCGTAGACTTGTTGATGGGGACTAGACGGCTGAATGAGCAGTTCTTC	CASSVDLLMGTRRLNEQFF
TRBV6-5	.	TRBJ2-7	.	TGTGCCAGCAGTTACTCAGGAGCTCGGGGATACGAGCAGTACTTC	CASSYSGARGYEQYF
TRBV6-5	TRBD1	TRBJ1-1	once	TGTGCCAGCCACACGGAGGGGGCGATCACTGAAGCTTTCTTT	CASHTEGAITEAFF
TRBV27	TRBD1	TRBJ2-2	.	TGTGCCAGCAGCCTAAGGGTCAAGTCGACAGGGGATACCGGGGAGCTGTTTTTT	CASSLRVKSTGDTGELFF
TRBV28	.	TRBJ1-2	.	TGTGCCAGCAGTGACGACACTAACTATGGCTACACCTTC	CASSDDTNYGYTF
TRBV30	.	TRBJ2-7	.	TGTGCCTGGAGTGTACTGAGTTACGAGCAGTACTTC	CAWSVLSYEQYF
TRBV5-5	.	TRBJ1-3	.	TGTGCCAGCAGCTTGGTTAGCAGGGTGGAGGGAAACACCATATATTTT	CASSLVSRVEGNTIYF
TRBV29-1	.	TRBJ1-4	.	TGCAGCTGTTACCAGGGGATTGGAGAAAAACTGTTTTTT	CSCYQGIGEKLFF
TRBV2	TRBD2	TRBJ2-1	.	TGTGCCAGCAGTGACCCGGGACTAGATTTCGGAAAAAGGCAGTTCTTC	CASSDPGLDFGKRQFF
TRBV4-1	TRBD2	TRBJ2-7	.	TGCGCCAGCAGCTCACTAGCGGCGTACGAGCAGTACTTC	CASSSLAAYEQYF
TRBV5-6	TRBD2	TRBJ2-1	.	TGTGCCAGCAGTCGTCCCAGCGGGAGGGTGTACAATGAGCAGTTCTTC	CASSRPSGRVYNEQFF